The clone carrying this T cell receptor beta chain was detected many times. The source of the sample is a study of cytomegalovirus exposure and HLA in healthy donors. The V segment lost 6 bases and the J segment 0 bases; nucleotides outside the gene matches: 14. This CDR3 is built from 17 residues. Germline V lookup: CDR1 MGHDK, CDR2 SYGVNS. TCRdb keeps only in-frame clones here, not all; method: immunoSEQ multiplex PCR. The table has roughly 350,000 clones, 70% to 90% seen once. Sequenced material: PBMCs. The V and J genes are TRBV25-1 and TRBJ2-7; 7 bases match TRBD1. This TCR derives from a woman between 18 and 29 years old in good health and CMV-seronegative. The CDR3 region is CASSPKTGSMSSYEQYF. The CDR3 coding sequence is TGTGCCAGCAGCCCCAAGACAGGGTCCATGAGCTCCTACGAGCAGTACTTC.